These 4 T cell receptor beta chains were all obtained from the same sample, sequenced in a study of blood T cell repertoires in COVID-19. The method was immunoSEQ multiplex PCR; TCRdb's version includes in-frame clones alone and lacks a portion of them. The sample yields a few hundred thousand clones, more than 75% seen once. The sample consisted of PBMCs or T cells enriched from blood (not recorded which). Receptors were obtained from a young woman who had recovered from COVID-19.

CDR3 bases: TGTGCCATCAGTGAGGGACAGGGGGAGACCCAGTACTTC. This encodes CAISEGQGETQYF. This chain links TRBV10-3 with TRBJ2-5, with 9 nucleotides matching TRBD1. In germline, CDR1 is ENHRY, CDR2 SYGVKD. The CDR3 consists of 13 residues. The V gene end was trimmed by 2 bases and the J gene end by 5 bases; junction bases not matched to a gene: 0.

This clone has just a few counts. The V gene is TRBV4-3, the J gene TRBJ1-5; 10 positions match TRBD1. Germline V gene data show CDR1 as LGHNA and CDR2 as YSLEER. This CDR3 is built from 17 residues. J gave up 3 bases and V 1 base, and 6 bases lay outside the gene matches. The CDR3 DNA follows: TGCGCCAGCAGCCAAGCCTTAGACAGGGGGCCCAATCAGCCCCAGCATTTT. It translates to CASSQALDRGPNQPQHF.

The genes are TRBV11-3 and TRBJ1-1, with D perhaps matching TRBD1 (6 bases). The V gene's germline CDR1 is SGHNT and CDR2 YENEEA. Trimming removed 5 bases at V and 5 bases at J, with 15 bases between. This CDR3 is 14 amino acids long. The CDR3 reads CASSREGERTEAFF. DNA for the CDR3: TGTGCCAGCAGCCGTGAGGGGGAGCGAACTGAAGCTTTCTTT.

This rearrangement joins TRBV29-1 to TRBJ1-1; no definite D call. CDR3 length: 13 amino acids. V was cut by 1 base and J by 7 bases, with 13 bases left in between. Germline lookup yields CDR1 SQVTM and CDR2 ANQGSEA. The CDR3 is CSVEGSFRVEAFF. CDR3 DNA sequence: TGCAGCGTTGAAGGGTCCTTTCGGGTTGAAGCTTTCTTT.